The TCR beta chain under discussion was sequenced for a study of blood T cell repertoires in COVID-19. On the study more broadly: Samples came from the United States, Italy and Spain, spanning acute and convalescent COVID-19.

The CDR3 is 13 residues long. Per germline, CDR1 MGHDK and CDR2 SYGVNS. Trimming shortened V by 3 bases and J by 9 bases, and 12 bases separated the two germline ends. Some clones are missing from TCRdb's copy, which holds only in-frame ones; the method was immunoSEQ multiplex PCR. The repertoire holds 50,000 to 55,000 clones, 85% seen once, with approximately 6.5% in the top ten. The receptor was isolated from a man aged 60-69 years with acute or convalescent COVID-19. The chain uses TRBV25-1 and TRBJ2-1; a weak D match, TRBD2 (7 bases). Sequenced sample: peripheral blood. The CDR3 coding sequence is TGTGCCAGCAGTGACTGGGGGGGCAGTGAGCAGTTCTTC. This codes for CASSDWGGSEQFF. Filled out from reference TRBV25-1 and TRBJ2-1, the complete variable domain reads EADIYQTPRYLVIGTGKKITLECSQTMGHDKMYWYQQDPGMELHLIHYSYGVNSTEKGDLSSESTVSRIRTEHFPLTLESARPSHTSQYLCASSDWGGSEQFFGPGTRLTVL.